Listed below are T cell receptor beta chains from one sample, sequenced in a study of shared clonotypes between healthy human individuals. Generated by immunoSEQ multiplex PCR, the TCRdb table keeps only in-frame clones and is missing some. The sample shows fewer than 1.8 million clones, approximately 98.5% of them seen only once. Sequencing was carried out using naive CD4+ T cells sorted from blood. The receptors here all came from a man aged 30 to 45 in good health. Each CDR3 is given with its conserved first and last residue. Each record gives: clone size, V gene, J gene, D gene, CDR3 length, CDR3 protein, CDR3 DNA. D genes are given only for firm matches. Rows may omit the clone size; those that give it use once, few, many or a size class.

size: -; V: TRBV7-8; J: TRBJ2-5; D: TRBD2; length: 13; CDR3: CASSLNGTSWQYF; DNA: TGTGCCAGCAGCTTAAACGGGACTAGCTGGCAGTACTTC
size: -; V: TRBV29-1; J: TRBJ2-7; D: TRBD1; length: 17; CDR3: CSVEGSPPGQGSYEQYF; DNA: TGCAGCGTTGAAGGCTCACCGCCGGGACAGGGGTCCTACGAGCAGTACTTC
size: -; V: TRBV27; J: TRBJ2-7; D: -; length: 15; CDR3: CASSPRGGQYYEQYF; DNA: TGTGCCAGCAGTCCCCGCGGCGGCCAGTACTACGAGCAGTACTTC
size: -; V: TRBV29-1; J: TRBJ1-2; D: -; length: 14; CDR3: CSVEDRPLNYGYTF; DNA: TGCAGCGTTGAAGATCGGCCCCTTAACTATGGCTACACCTTC
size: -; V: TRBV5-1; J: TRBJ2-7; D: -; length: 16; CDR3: CASSSIRGVSSYEQYF; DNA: TGCGCCAGCAGCTCGATAAGGGGCGTTAGCTCCTACGAGCAGTACTTC
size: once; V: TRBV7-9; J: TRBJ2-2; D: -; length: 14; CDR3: CASSFSVEAGELFF; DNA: TGTGCCAGCAGCTTTTCGGTAGAGGCCGGGGAGCTGTTTTTT
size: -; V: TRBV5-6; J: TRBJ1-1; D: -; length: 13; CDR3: CASSEEGFNEAFF; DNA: TGTGCCAGCAGCGAAGAAGGGTTTAATGAAGCTTTCTTT
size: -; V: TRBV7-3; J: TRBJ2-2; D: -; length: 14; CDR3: CASREGAVAGELFF; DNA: TGTGCCAGCAGGGAGGGGGCCGTCGCCGGGGAGCTGTTTTTT
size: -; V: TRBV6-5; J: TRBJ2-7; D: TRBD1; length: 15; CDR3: CASSSTGDLGYEQYF; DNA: TGTGCCAGCAGTAGTACAGGGGACCTTGGCTACGAGCAGTACTTC
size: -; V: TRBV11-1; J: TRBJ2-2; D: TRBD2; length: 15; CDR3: CASSLTSGMTGELFF; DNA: TGTGCCAGCAGCTTAACTAGCGGGATGACCGGGGAGCTGTTTTTT
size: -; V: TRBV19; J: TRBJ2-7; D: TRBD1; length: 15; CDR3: CASSTHGTVNYEQYF; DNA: TGTGCCAGTAGTACCCACGGGACAGTCAACTACGAGCAGTACTTC
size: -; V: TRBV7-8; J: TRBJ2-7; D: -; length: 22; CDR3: CASSLGLKTGTKGSVQSYEQYF; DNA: TGTGCCAGCAGCTTAGGACTAAAGACAGGGACTAAAGGGTCGGTACAATCCTACGAGCAGTACTTC
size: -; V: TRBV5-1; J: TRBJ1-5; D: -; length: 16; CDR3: CASSSGPIGSNQPQHF; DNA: TGCGCCAGCAGCTCGGGCCCCATCGGAAGCAATCAGCCCCAGCATTTT
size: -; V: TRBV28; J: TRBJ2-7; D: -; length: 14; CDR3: CASSLFEGHYEQYF; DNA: TGTGCCAGCAGTTTATTTGAGGGCCACTACGAGCAGTACTTC
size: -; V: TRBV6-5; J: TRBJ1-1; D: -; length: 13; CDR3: CASSTQRSTEAFF; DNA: TGTGCCAGCAGTACCCAACGGAGCACTGAAGCTTTCTTT
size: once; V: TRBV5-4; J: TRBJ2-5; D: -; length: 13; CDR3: CASSRWEEETQYF; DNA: TGTGCCAGCAGCCGGTGGGAGGAAGAGACCCAGTACTTC
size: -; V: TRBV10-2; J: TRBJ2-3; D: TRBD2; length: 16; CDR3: CASSGSRTSGSVTQYF; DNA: TGCGCCAGCAGTGGGTCCAGGACTAGCGGTAGCGTTACGCAGTATTTT
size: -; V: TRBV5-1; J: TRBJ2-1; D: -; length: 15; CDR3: CASSERRATYNEQFF; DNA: TGCGCCAGCAGCGAGAGACGGGCCACCTACAATGAGCAGTTCTTC
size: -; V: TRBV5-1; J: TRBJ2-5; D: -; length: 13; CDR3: CASSLEGSETQYF; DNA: TGCGCCAGCAGCTTGGAGGGATCAGAGACCCAGTACTTC
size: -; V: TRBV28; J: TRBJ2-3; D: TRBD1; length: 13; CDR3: CASRDRAPDTQYF; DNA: TGTGCCAGCAGGGACAGGGCGCCAGATACGCAGTATTTT
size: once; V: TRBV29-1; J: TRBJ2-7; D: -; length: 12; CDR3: CSVVVSAYEQYF; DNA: TGCAGCGTGGTGGTTTCAGCCTACGAGCAGTACTTC
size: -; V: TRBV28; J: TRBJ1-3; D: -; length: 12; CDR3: CASSLPGNTIYF; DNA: TGTGCCAGCAGTTTACCGGGAAACACCATATATTTT
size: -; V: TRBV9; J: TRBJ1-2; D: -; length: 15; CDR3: CASSPDGRNNYGYTF; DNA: TGTGCCAGCAGCCCAGACGGGCGGAATAACTATGGCTACACCTTC
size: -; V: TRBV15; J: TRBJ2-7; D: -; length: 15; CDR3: CATSRDSRVTYEQYF; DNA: TGTGCCACCAGCAGAGACTCTAGGGTAACCTACGAGCAGTACTTC
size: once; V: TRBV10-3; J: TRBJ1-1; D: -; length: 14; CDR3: CAISERGVDTEAFF; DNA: TGTGCCATCAGTGAGAGGGGAGTAGACACTGAAGCTTTCTTT
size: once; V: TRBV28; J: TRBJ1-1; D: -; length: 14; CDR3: CASSLGGVLAEAFF; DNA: TGTGCCAGCAGTTTAGGGGGGGTACTGGCTGAAGCTTTCTTT
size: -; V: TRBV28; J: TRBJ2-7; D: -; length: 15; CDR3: CASSPTGRGRDEQYF; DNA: TGTGCCAGCAGCCCAACGGGGAGAGGGCGGGACGAGCAGTACTTC
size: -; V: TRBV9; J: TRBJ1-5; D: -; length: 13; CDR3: CASSPDPGQPQHF; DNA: TGTGCCAGCAGCCCCGACCCGGGTCAGCCCCAGCATTTT
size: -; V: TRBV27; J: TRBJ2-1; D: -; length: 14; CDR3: CASSLDSPYNEQFF; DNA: TGTGCCAGCAGTTTGGATTCCCCCTACAATGAGCAGTTCTTC
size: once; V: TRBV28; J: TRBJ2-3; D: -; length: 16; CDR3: CASSLSPGQEADTQYF; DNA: TGTGCCAGCAGTTTGTCCCCGGGGCAGGAGGCAGATACGCAGTATTTT
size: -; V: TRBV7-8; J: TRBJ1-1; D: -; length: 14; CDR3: CASTSRETNTEAFF; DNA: TGTGCCAGCACCTCCCGAGAGACGAACACTGAAGCTTTCTTT
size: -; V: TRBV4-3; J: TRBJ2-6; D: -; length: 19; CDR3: CASSRRAGDRSGGANVLTF; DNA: TGCGCCAGCAGCCGCCGGGCGGGAGACAGGTCTGGTGGGGCCAACGTCCTGACTTTC
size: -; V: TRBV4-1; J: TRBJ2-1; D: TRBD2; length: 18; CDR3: CASSQGLAGGLFPNEQFF; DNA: TGCGCCAGCAGCCAGGGACTAGCGGGAGGACTTTTTCCCAATGAGCAGTTCTTC
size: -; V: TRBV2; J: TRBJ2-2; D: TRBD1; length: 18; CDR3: CASSPRPPTGGATGELFF; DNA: TGTGCCAGCAGCCCCAGGCCACCTACAGGGGGCGCGACGGGGGAGCTGTTTTTT
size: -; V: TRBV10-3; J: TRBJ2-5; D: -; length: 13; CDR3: CAISGQAIETQYF; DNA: TGTGCCATCAGTGGACAGGCAATAGAGACCCAGTACTTC
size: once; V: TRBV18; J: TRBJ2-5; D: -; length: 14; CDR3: CASSPVRDQETQYF; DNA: TGTGCCAGCTCACCGGTACGGGACCAAGAGACCCAGTACTTC
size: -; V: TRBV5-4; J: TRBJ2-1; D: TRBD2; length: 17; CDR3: CASRPRTSGSSYNEQFF; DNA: TGTGCCAGCAGGCCCAGGACTAGCGGGAGTTCCTACAATGAGCAGTTCTTC
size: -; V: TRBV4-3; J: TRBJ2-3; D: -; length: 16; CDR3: CASSQDRRAGTDTQYF; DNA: TGCGCCAGCAGCCAAGATAGGAGGGCTGGCACAGATACGCAGTATTTT
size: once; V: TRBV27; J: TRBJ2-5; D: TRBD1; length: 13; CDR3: CASKQGLQETQYF; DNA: TGTGCCAGCAAACAGGGGCTCCAAGAGACCCAGTACTTC
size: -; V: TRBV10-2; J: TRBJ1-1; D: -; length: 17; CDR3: CASSDGPKGLMNTEAFF; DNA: TGCGCCAGCAGTGACGGACCCAAGGGCCTAATGAACACTGAAGCTTTCTTT
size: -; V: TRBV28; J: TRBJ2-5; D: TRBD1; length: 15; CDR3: CASRSPTTGKETQYF; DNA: TGTGCCAGCAGATCTCCCACGACAGGGAAAGAGACCCAGTACTTC
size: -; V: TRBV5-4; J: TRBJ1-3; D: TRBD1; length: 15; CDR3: CASSIGQGTGNTIYF; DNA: TGTGCCAGCAGCATAGGACAGGGGACTGGAAACACCATATATTTT
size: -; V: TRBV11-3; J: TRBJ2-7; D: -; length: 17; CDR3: CASSFPLRAGNPYEQYF; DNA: TGTGCCAGCAGCTTTCCTCTTCGGGCGGGAAACCCCTACGAGCAGTACTTC
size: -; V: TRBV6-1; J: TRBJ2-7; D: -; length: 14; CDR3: CASSTGLTVYEQYF; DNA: TGTGCCAGCAGTACGGGACTGACAGTCTACGAGCAGTACTTC
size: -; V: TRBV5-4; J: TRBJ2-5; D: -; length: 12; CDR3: CASSPYGETQYF; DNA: TGTGCCAGCAGCCCATACGGGGAGACCCAGTACTTC
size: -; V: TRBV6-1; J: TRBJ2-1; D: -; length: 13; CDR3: CASIRGLRSEQFF; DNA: TGTGCCAGCATACGCGGTCTTAGGAGTGAGCAGTTCTTC
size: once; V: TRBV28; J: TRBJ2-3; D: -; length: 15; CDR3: CASSATGITTDTQYF; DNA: TGTGCCAGCAGTGCCACCGGGATAACAACGGATACGCAGTATTTT
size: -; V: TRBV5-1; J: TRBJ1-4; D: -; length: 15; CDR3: CASSPDSATNEKLFF; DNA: TGCGCCAGCAGCCCGGACAGTGCAACTAATGAAAAACTGTTTTTT
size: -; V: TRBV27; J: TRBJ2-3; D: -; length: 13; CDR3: CASSHLRTDTQYF; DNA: TGTGCCAGCAGTCACCTAAGGACAGATACGCAGTATTTT